This passage covers 25 T cell receptor beta chains from one sample sequenced in a study of blood T cells in healthy people across ages. A second PCR of roughly 7 to 11 cycles used a sample-barcoded 5' primer and a J-beta primer mix. Each CDR3 protein gets one entry after TCRdb re-called the 5' RACE reads with MiXCR. The table records 750,000 to 950,000 distinct CDR3 sequences, almost 30% of them present only once. The sample also formed part of further work on T cells of mothers and their children.

The sample was blood. These receptors were taken from a woman between 35 and 50 years old in good health.

This clonotype showed up just a few times. A much more abundant neighbour one base away suggests this may be a read error. The rearrangement links TRBV2 to TRBJ2-1, with D unresolved. The CDR3 sequence is 14 residues long. V was pared by 6 bases and J by 0 bases, with 9 bases between. Germline V CDR1 and CDR2: SNHLY, FYNNEI. The CDR3 protein is CASRQTSSYNEQFF. The CDR3 bases are TGTGCCAGCAGGCAGACGAGCTCCTACAATGAGCAGTTCTTC.

A note on this clonotype: Being one base from a much bigger clone, this may be a read error. Here the CDR3 reads CASSRSGQSSYNEQFF. The CDR3 DNA is TGTGCCAGCAGTCGAAGCGGACAGAGCTCCTACAATGAGCAGTTCTTC. The V and J genes are TRBV6-1 and TRBJ2-1, with D maybe TRBD1 (6 bases). Germline V gives CDR1 MNHNS, CDR2 SASEGT. V lost 5 bases, J lost 0 bases, and 14 bases lay in between. The CDR3 contains 16 residues.

This clonotype was detected many times. This rearrangement joins TRBV4-1 to TRBJ1-2, with D hard to call. Germline CDR1 MGHRA, CDR2 YSYEKL. The CDR3 is made up of 15 amino acids. V was shortened by 0 bases and J by 4 bases, with 12 bases between the two germline ends. The CDR3 is CASSQDIDRGYGYTF. In DNA, the CDR3 is TGCGCCAGCAGCCAAGATATAGACCGGGGCTATGGCTACACCTTC.

The chain links TRBV3-1 to TRBJ2-5, with TRBD2 as a possible D gene (7 bases). From germline, CDR1 is LGHDT and CDR2 YNNKEL (reference sequence). This CDR3 spans 14 amino acids. The V and J ends lost 3 bases and 3 bases respectively, with 11 bases between them. This CDR3 reads CASSHWEGEETQYF. For the CDR3, the DNA is TGTGCCAGCAGCCATTGGGAGGGGGAAGAGACCCAGTACTTC.

The genes are TRBV5-1 and TRBJ2-5; D unclear. The J call may be incorrect, as the DNA end agrees better with TRBJ2-7. The CDR3 contains 15 residues. In germline, CDR1 is SGHRS, CDR2 YFSETQ. CDR3 sequence: CASSPHTVTSYEQYF. DNA for the CDR3: TGCGCCAGCAGCCCACATACTGTGACCTCCTACGAGCAGTACTTC.

In its sample, this clonotype was seen many times. The V and J genes are TRBV5-4 and TRBJ1-1, with TRBD1 identical over 10 bases. Germline lookup yields CDR1 SGHNT and CDR2 YYREEE (reference sequence). With V trimmed by 0 bases and J by 11 bases, 4 bases remained unmatched. CDR3 length equals 13 residues. The CDR3 DNA follows: TGTGCCAGCAGCTTGGGACAGGGGGCATTGGCTTTCTTT. Its translation is CASSLGQGALAFF. Full variable domain (remainder filled in from reference TRBV5-4 and TRBJ1-1): ETGVTQSPTHLIKTRGQQVTLRCSSQSGHNTVSWYQQALGQGPQFIFQYYREEENGRGNFPPRFSGLQFPNYSSELNVNALELDDSALYLCASSLGQGALAFFGQGTRLTVV.

The V call is TRBV30, the J call TRBJ2-7; 7 positions match TRBD2. This CDR3 has 13 residues. Per the germline V gene, CDR1 is GTSNPN and CDR2 is SVGIG (reference sequence). The junction had 3 bases not matched to a gene; V was cut back by 0 bases and J by 4 bases. The DNA for the CDR3 is TGTGCCTGGAGTGTCACCGGGGGGTACGAGCAGTACTTC. As protein: CAWSVTGGYEQYF.

J is TRBJ1-2 and V is TRBV5-1; 7 positions match TRBD1. The trim removed 4 bases at V and 4 bases at J, leaving 10 bases unmatched. The germline V gene has CDR1 SGHRS and CDR2 YFSETQ. The CDR3 sequence is 15 residues long. This CDR3 is CASSQGTVEAYGYTF. The CDR3 nucleotides read TGCGCCAGCAGCCAGGGGACAGTTGAGGCCTATGGCTACACCTTC.

Many counts were recorded for this clonotype. This chain connects TRBV28 to TRBJ2-7; 8 nucleotides match TRBD1. Unmatched junction bases numbered 6, after V lost 6 bases and J lost 2 bases. The CDR3 has 14 amino acids. Per the germline V gene, CDR1 is MDHEN and CDR2 is SYDVKM. The CDR3 sequence: CASRLGTGAYEQYF. The DNA for the CDR3 is TGTGCCAGCAGACTCGGGACAGGAGCCTACGAGCAGTACTTC. The full variable domain, completed using reference TRBV28 and TRBJ2-7, is DVKVTQSSRYLVKRTGEKVFLECVQDMDHENMFWYRQDPGLGLRLIYFSYDVKMKEKGDIPEGYSVSREKKERFSLILESASTNQTSMYLCASRLGTGAYEQYFGPGTRLTVT.

V is TRBV18 and J is TRBJ2-1; 9 nucleotides line up with TRBD2. The length of the CDR3 is 17 residues. The germline V gene has CDR1 KGHSH and CDR2 LQKENI. The V gene end was trimmed by 3 bases and the J gene end by 3 bases; junction bases not matched to a gene: 9. Here the CDR3 reads CASSPVGGGAVYNEQFF. The DNA of the CDR3 is TGTGCCAGCTCACCGGTTGGCGGGGGGGCAGTCTACAATGAGCAGTTCTTC.

This clonotype was seen only a few times. CDR3 sequence (DNA): TGTGCCAGCAGTGAAGGCCGGGGGCGGATGAGCACTGAAGCTTTCTTT. This sequence encodes CASSEGRGRMSTEAFF. The genes are TRBV2 and TRBJ1-1, with D possibly being TRBD1 (6 bases). Germline lookup yields CDR1 SNHLY and CDR2 FYNNEI. CDR3 length: 16 residues. The germline V and J ends were trimmed by 1 base and 4 bases, with 16 bases remaining between them.

This clonotype was seen ten or more times. Mismatch with germline at one junction end may stem from a read error. The chain is built from TRBV7-7 and TRBJ2-1, with 11 positions matching TRBD2. In germline, CDR1 is SSHAT, CDR2 FNYEAQ (reference sequence). The CDR3 totals 15 residues. Here the CDR3 reads CASSISGGASNEQFF. In DNA, the CDR3 is TGTGCTAGCAGCATTAGCGGGGGGGCCTCGAATGAGCAGTTCTTC.

The chain has TRBV4-3 and TRBJ2-3, with D maybe TRBD1 (5 bases). CDR3 length: 15 amino acids. From germline, CDR1 is LGHNA and CDR2 YSLEER. Trimming removed 0 bases at V and 6 bases at J, with 13 bases between. The DNA of the CDR3 is TGCGCCAGCAGCCAAGAAGGACCACCAGGGGATACGCAGTATTTT. This translates into CASSQEGPPGDTQYF.

There are a few counts of this clonotype. The chain links TRBV28 to TRBJ2-1; 7 bases match TRBD1. This CDR3 has 13 residues. Losses at the gene ends were 6 bases for V and 4 bases for J; bases not matched to a gene: 3. Germline loops: CDR1 MDHEN, CDR2 SYDVKM. CDR3 sequence reads: CASRQGSYNEQFF. CDR3 coding DNA: TGTGCCAGCAGACAGGGGTCTTACAATGAGCAGTTCTTC. Full variable domain (missing parts from reference TRBV28 and TRBJ2-1): DVKVTQSSRYLVKRTGEKVFLECVQDMDHENMFWYRQDPGLGLRLIYFSYDVKMKEKGDIPEGYSVSREKKERFSLILESASTNQTSMYLCASRQGSYNEQFFGPGTRLTVL.

The chain couples TRBV7-6 to TRBJ1-6; D ambiguous. Germline CDR1 and CDR2: SGHVS and FNYEAQ. The CDR3 has 15 residues. V was shortened by 6 bases and J by 7 bases, with 16 bases between the two germline ends. The CDR3 sequence: CASRETGRDNSPLHF. For the CDR3, the DNA is TGTGCCAGCAGAGAAACGGGTCGAGACAATTCACCCCTCCACTTT.

Here the CDR3 reads CASSLASGGTSSYNEQFF. CDR3 nucleotides: TGTGCCAGCAGCTTAGCTAGCGGGGGGACGAGCTCCTACAATGAGCAGTTCTTC. The V and J genes are TRBV7-2 and TRBJ2-1, with 10 bases fitting TRBD2. Trimming took 0 bases from V and 0 from J; bases not matched to a gene: 5. The germline V gene encodes CDR1 SGHTA and CDR2 FQGNSA. This CDR3 has 18 amino acids.

V usage is TRBV5-1 and J usage is TRBJ2-3; TRBD1 or TRBD2 may be the D gene (6 bases each). Per germline, CDR1 SGHRS and CDR2 YFSETQ. The CDR3 consists of 15 residues. V was clipped by 0 bases and J by 5 bases, with 13 bases between them. The CDR3 sequence is CASSLEGRGGDTQYF. The CDR3, as DNA: TGCGCCAGCAGCTTGGAGGGCAGGGGAGGAGATACGCAGTATTTT.

About this clonotype: The final CDR3 position lacks the conserved phenylalanine or tryptophan, pointing to a likely read error. V and J are TRBV2 and TRBJ2-1; possibly TRBD1 for D (6 bases). The CDR3 has 11 amino acids. Germline CDR1 and CDR2: SNHLY and FYNNEI. Trimming cost V 5 bases and J 10 bases, with 9 bases left between them. Here the CDR3 reads CASSPGTEQFL. CDR3 bases: TGTGCCAGCAGTCCCGGGACAGAGCAGTTCCTC.

J is TRBJ1-1 and V is TRBV12-3 or TRBV12-4; perhaps TRBD1 as D (5 bases). V lost 10 bases to trimming and J lost 6 bases, with 18 bases between them. This CDR3 region has 13 residues. The CDR3 DNA follows: TGTGCCACCTGGCCGGGGTTAGGGGCTGAAGCTTTCTTT. It translates to CATWPGLGAEAFF.

This clonotype occurred many times. V gene TRBV12-3 or TRBV12-4 combines with J gene TRBJ2-7; possible D gene TRBD2, 6 bases. V was trimmed by 5 bases and J by 2 bases, leaving 19 bases between them. CDR3 length: 16 residues. CDR3 in DNA: TGTGCCAGCAGTGGGGGGTCCCGGGGGAGGACCTACGAGCAGTACTTC. It translates to CASSGGSRGRTYEQYF.

This clonotype was detected a few times. Mismatch with germline at one junction end may stem from a read error. V gene TRBV9 combines with J gene TRBJ1-2, with TRBD1 as a possible D gene (5 bases). Germline V lookup: CDR1 SGDLS, CDR2 YYNGEE. The CDR3 has 13 amino acids. Written as DNA, the CDR3 is TGTGCCAGCAGCACTGAAGACAGCTATGGCTGCACCTTC. It codes for CASSTEDSYGCTF.

V gene TRBV10-3 combines with J gene TRBJ2-1; D uncertain. The CDR3 totals 13 residues. Germline-derived CDR1 and CDR2 are ENHRY and SYGVKD. V lost 7 bases and J lost 6, with 13 bases in between. CDR3 coding DNA: TGTGCCATCAACAAAGGCGTTAGCAATGAGCAGTTCTTC. This translates into CAINKGVSNEQFF.

The chain links TRBV20-1 to TRBJ1-2, with 9 bases aligning to TRBD1. CDR3 length equals 13 residues. Germline V gene data show CDR1 as DFQATT and CDR2 as SNEGSKA (reference sequence). V lost 4 bases to trimming and J lost 8 bases; unmatched junction nucleotides: 8. The CDR3 reads CSATRQGGDGYTF. The DNA for the CDR3 is TGCAGTGCTACCAGACAGGGGGGAGACGGCTACACCTTC.

The rearrangement links TRBV12-3 or TRBV12-4 to TRBJ2-2; D remains ambiguous. The CDR3 is 16 amino acids. V lost 0 bases to trimming and J lost 4 bases, with 12 bases between them. CDR3 DNA: TGTGCCAGCAGTTTAGCGATGGGCAGGCCCACCGGGGAGCTGTTTTTT. It specifies CASSLAMGRPTGELFF.

The V call is TRBV7-2, the J call TRBJ1-4; D gene uncertain. In germline, CDR1 is SGHTA, CDR2 FQGNSA. The length of the CDR3 is 15 residues. V was clipped by 4 bases and J by 5 bases, with 14 bases between them. The CDR3 region is CASSSLGRRNEKLFF. The CDR3 coding sequence is TGTGCCAGCAGCTCGCTCGGGCGCAGGAATGAAAAACTGTTTTTT.